The source of this TCR beta chain is a study of T cell repertoires and HLA-DP antigens. As for the study in general: Transduced HeLa cells presented HLA-DP to CD4+ T cells. Average DNA input: roughly 230 ng for CD137+CD4+ sorts, about 1,200 ng pre-culture.

With regard to this clone: Antigen specificity is unknown.

The germline V and J ends were trimmed by 5 bases and 5 bases, with 13 bases remaining between them. Germline values: CDR1 SGHTA, CDR2 FQGTGA. The CDR3 length is 14 residues. TCRdb keeps only in-frame clones here, not all; method: immunoSEQ multiplex PCR. Among 85,000 to 90,000 clones listed, approximately 86% were seen once. The sequenced sample was CD4+ T cells from PBMCs. The rearrangement uses TRBV7-3 and TRBJ2-1, with D hard to call. The TCR sequence derives from a man in his fifties or sixties in good health and CMV-seronegative. CDR3 DNA: TGTGCCAGCAGCCGGGCCCCGCCGGACAATGAGCAGTTCTTC. It codes for CASSRAPPDNEQFF.